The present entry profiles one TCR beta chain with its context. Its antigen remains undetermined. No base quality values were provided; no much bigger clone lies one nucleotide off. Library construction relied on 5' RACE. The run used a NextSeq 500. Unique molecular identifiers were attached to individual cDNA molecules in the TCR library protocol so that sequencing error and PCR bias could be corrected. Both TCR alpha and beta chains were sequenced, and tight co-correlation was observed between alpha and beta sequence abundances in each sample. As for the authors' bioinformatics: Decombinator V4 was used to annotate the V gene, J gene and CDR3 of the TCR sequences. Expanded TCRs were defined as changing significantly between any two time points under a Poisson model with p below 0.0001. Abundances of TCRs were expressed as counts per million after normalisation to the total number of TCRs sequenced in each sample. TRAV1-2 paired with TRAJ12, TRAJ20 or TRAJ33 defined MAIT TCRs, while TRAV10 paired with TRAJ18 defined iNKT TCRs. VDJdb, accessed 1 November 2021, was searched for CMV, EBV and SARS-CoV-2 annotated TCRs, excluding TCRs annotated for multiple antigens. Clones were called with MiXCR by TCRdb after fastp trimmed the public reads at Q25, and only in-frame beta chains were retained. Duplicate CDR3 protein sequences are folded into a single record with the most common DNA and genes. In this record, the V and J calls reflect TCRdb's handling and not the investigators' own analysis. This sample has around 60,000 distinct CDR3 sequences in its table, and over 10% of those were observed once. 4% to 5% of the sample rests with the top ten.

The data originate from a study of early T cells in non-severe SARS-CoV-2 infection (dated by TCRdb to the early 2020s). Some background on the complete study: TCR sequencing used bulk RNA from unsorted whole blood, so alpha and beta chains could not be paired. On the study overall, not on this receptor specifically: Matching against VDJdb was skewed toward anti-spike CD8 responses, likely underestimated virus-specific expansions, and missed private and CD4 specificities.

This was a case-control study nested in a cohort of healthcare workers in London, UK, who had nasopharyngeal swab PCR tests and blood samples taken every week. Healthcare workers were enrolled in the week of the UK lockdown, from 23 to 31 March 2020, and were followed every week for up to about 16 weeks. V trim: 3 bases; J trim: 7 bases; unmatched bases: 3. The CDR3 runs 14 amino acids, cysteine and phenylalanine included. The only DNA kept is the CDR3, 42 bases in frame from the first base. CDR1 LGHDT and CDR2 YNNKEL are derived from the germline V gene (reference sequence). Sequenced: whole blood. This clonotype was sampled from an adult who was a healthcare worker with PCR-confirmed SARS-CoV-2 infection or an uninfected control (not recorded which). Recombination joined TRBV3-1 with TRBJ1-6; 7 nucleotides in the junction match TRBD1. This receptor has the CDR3 CASSQSQGNSPLHF. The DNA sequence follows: TGTGCCAGCAGCCAGTCACAGGGGAATTCACCCCTCCACTTT.